The next 21 T cell receptor beta chains were all read from a single sample in a study of cytotoxic CD8 clonotypes in ibrutinib-treated CLL. The assay was immunoSEQ multiplex PCR, and TCRdb's table has in-frame clones only and misses some. The sample includes over 95,000 clones, 50% to 65% of them seen just once. The sample here was PBMCs, taken after 24 months of ibrutinib treatment. The source of these receptors is a human donor with chronic lymphocytic leukemia.

V is TRBV5-4 and J is TRBJ2-1; TRBD2 matches at 8 bases. Germline V CDR1 and CDR2: SGHNT, YYREEE (reference sequence). This CDR3 has 16 residues. The V segment lost 10 bases and the J segment 0 bases; nucleotides outside the gene matches: 12. The CDR3 bases are TGTGCCTCCGGGAGGGGGGGCACGAGCTCCTACAATGAGCAGTTCTTC. This sequence encodes CASGRGGTSSYNEQFF.

This clone was found a few times. This chain uses TRBV2 with TRBJ1-6; D might be TRBD1 (5 bases). The V and J ends lost 4 bases and 11 bases respectively, with 6 bases between them. CDR3 length equals 11 residues. CDR1 and CDR2 (germline): SNHLY, FYNNEI. CDR3 sequence (DNA): TGTGCCAGCAGTGTGACAGCACCCCTCCACTTT. This sequence encodes CASSVTAPLHF.

This chain connects TRBV13 to TRBJ2-3; tentative D call: TRBD2 (7 bases). V shed 1 base and J shed 4 bases, with 12 bases lying between them. Germline V gene lookup returns CDR1 PRHDT and CDR2 FYEKMQ (reference sequence). The CDR3 runs to 15 residues. As DNA, the CDR3 is TGTGCCAGCAGCTTAGTTCGGGGGGCCTCAGATACGCAGTATTTT. Translated, it gives CASSLVRGASDTQYF.

The sample holds a few counts of this clone. V gene TRBV5-6 combines with J gene TRBJ1-6; no clear D. The germline CDR1 and CDR2 sequences are SGHDT and YYEEEE. The CDR3 sequence is 15 residues long. Trimming left V 2 bases short and J 6 bases short, with 12 bases between. Here the CDR3 DNA reads TGTGCCAGCAGCTTCGGGCAGAGCTTTAATTCACCCCTCCACTTT. This encodes CASSFGQSFNSPLHF.

The sample holds a few counts of this clone. This chain links TRBV25-1 with TRBJ1-1; D is unresolved. Trimming left V 3 bases short and J 0 bases short, with 8 bases between. This CDR3 has 14 residues. Germline loops: CDR1 MGHDK, CDR2 SYGVNS. The CDR3 coding sequence is TGTGCCAGCAGTGAGGTGGGGATGAACACTGAAGCTTTCTTT. This translates into CASSEVGMNTEAFF.

The rearrangement uses TRBV5-4 and TRBJ2-4, with 13 bases matching TRBD2. Germline V gene sequence: CDR1 SGHNT, CDR2 YYREEE (reference sequence). The CDR3 runs to 16 residues. J gave up 2 bases and V 6 bases, and 5 bases lay outside the gene matches. CDR3 protein: CASTVLAGGTKNIQYF. For the CDR3, the DNA is TGTGCCAGCACCGTACTAGCGGGGGGGACCAAAAACATTCAGTACTTC.

The V gene is TRBV5-1, the J gene TRBJ1-1; 7 bases agree with TRBD1. V lost 3 bases, J lost 7 bases, and 3 bases stayed unmatched. Germline CDR1 and CDR2: SGHRS and YFSETQ. The CDR3 spans 12 residues. The CDR3 here is CASSSGQLEAFF. The DNA of the CDR3 is TGCGCCAGCAGCTCGGGACAGCTTGAAGCTTTCTTT. The complete variable domain, with remaining parts taken from reference TRBV5-1 and TRBJ1-1, reads KAGVTQTPRYLIKTRGQQVTLSCSPISGHRSVSWYQQTPGQGLQFLFEYFSETQRNKGNFPGRFSGRQFSNSRSEMNVSTLELGDSALYLCASSSGQLEAFFGQGTRLTVV.

This clone has only a few counts. The CDR3 DNA sequence: TGTGCCAGCAGCCCAGGGACCGCCCAAGAGACCCAGTACTTC. Amino acids: CASSPGTAQETQYF. V gene TRBV5-4 combines with J gene TRBJ2-5, with D perhaps matching TRBD1 or TRBD2 (5 bases each). The CDR3 spans 14 residues. Germline V gene lookup returns CDR1 SGHNT and CDR2 YYREEE (reference sequence). The V and J ends lost 4 bases and 1 base respectively, with 11 bases between them.

This clone appeared a few times. The chain links TRBV30 to TRBJ1-6; possible D gene TRBD1, 6 bases. Germline V gene data show CDR1 as GTSNPN and CDR2 as SVGIG (reference sequence). The CDR3 sequence is 13 residues long. Trimming left V 4 bases short and J 6 bases short, with 10 bases between. Here the CDR3 DNA reads TGTGCCTGGACGGACAGATTTAATTCACCCCTCCACTTT. This translates into CAWTDRFNSPLHF.

This clone was observed a few times. The chain employs TRBV5-1 and TRBJ2-1, with 9 bases aligning to TRBD2. The CDR3 runs to 16 residues. Unmatched junction bases numbered 12, after V lost 4 bases and J lost 7 bases. The germline CDR1 and CDR2 sequences are SGHRS and YFSETQ. CDR3 protein: CASSPLSSGGKNEQFF. The CDR3 DNA reads TGCGCCAGCAGCCCACTGTCGAGCGGGGGGAAGAATGAGCAGTTCTTC.

This chain connects TRBV7-9 to TRBJ2-7, with 9 bases aligning to TRBD1. Germline CDR1 reads SEHNR; CDR2 reads FQNEAQ (reference sequence). The CDR3 totals 17 residues. Germline trimming cut 4 bases from V and 0 bases from J; bases unmatched to any gene: 10. The CDR3, as DNA: TGTGCCAGCAGCTCACCGGGACAGGGAACTCGCTCCTACGAGCAGTACTTC. Translation gives CASSSPGQGTRSYEQYF.

This clone was counted a few times. The chain recombines TRBV5-1 with TRBJ1-1, with D unclear. The CDR3 is 13 residues long. Trimming stripped 2 bases from V and 0 bases from J, with 5 bases between. CDR1 and CDR2 from the germline V gene are SGHRS and YFSETQ. In nucleotides, the CDR3 is TGCGCCAGCAGCTTAGGGATGAACACTGAAGCTTTCTTT. Protein product: CASSLGMNTEAFF.

The chain employs TRBV7-2 and TRBJ2-1, with D possibly being TRBD1 (5 bases). The CDR3 length is 12 residues. With 2 bases removed from V and 10 bases from J, the gap between germline ends came to 9 bases. Per the germline V gene, CDR1 is SGHTA and CDR2 is FQGNSA. CDR3: CASSLQGAEQFF. CDR3 coding DNA: TGTGCCAGCAGCTTACAGGGCGCGGAGCAGTTCTTC.

This clone came up a few times. The V and J genes are TRBV7-2 and TRBJ1-4, with D maybe TRBD1 (6 bases). Germline CDR1 is SGHTA and CDR2 is FQGNSA. V shed 1 base and J shed 8 bases, with 14 bases lying between them. The CDR3 has 15 amino acids. The CDR3 sequence is CASSLGGGLGEKLFF. CDR3 nucleotide sequence: TGTGCCAGCAGCTTAGGTGGGGGCCTAGGCGAAAAACTGTTTTTT.

In its sample, this clone was seen a few times. The gene calls are TRBV11-3 and TRBJ2-1, with 9 nucleotides matching TRBD2. This CDR3 is 14 amino acids long. In germline, CDR1 is SGHNT, CDR2 YENEEA. V lost 2 bases and J lost 6; bases outside the gene matches: 2. In nucleotides, the CDR3 is TGTGCCAGCAGCTTAATACTAGCGGGCAATGAGCAGTTCTTC. This translates into CASSLILAGNEQFF. The variable domain in full, with the rest retrieved from reference TRBV11-3 and TRBJ2-1, is EAGVVQSPRYKIIEKKQPVAFWCNPISGHNTLYWYLQNLGQGPELLIRYENEEAVDDSQLPKDRFSAERLKGVDSTLKIQPAELGDSAVYLCASSLILAGNEQFFGPGTRLTVL.

J is TRBJ2-7 and V is TRBV13, with D uncertain. The CDR3 has 15 amino acids. The V end was cut by 4 bases, the J end by 3 bases, with 16 bases between. The germline gives CDR1 PRHDT, CDR2 FYEKMQ (reference sequence). CDR3: CASSSTRRRLYEQYF. The CDR3 DNA sequence: TGTGCCAGCAGCTCCACCCGGCGAAGACTCTACGAGCAGTACTTC.

J is TRBJ1-1 and V is TRBV6-6; D might be TRBD1 (6 bases). CDR1 and CDR2 from the germline V gene are MNHNY and SVGAGI (reference sequence). The V end was cut by 6 bases, the J end by 5 bases, with 19 bases between. This CDR3 is built from 15 residues. The CDR3 DNA reads as TGTGCCAGCAGCCTTATTCGGACAGTCTTGACTGAAGCTTTCTTT. It encodes CASSLIRTVLTEAFF.

The chain couples TRBV7-9 to TRBJ2-7, with D maybe TRBD2 (5 bases). This CDR3 has 13 residues. Germline assignment: CDR1 SEHNR and CDR2 FQNEAQ (reference sequence). Trimming pared 8 bases from V and 3 bases from J, leaving 14 bases between. For the CDR3, the DNA is TGTGCCAGCGAGGATGGGGAGTTCTACGAGCAGTACTTC. Protein sequence: CASEDGEFYEQYF.

With regard to this clone: A junction end diverges from the germline sequence, so it may reflect a read error. The CDR3 sequence: CASSSTQKRTRDF. For the CDR3, the DNA is TGTGCCAGTAGTTCGACCCAGAAAAGGACGCGGGATTTT. This rearrangement joins TRBV19 to TRBJ1-3; D is ambiguous. This CDR3 contains 13 residues. CDR1 is LNHDA, CDR2 SQIVND, per germline (reference sequence).

The chain recombines TRBV25-1 with TRBJ2-1; D is uncertain. Trimming left V 10 bases short and J 10 bases short, with 14 bases between. Per the germline V gene, CDR1 is MGHDK and CDR2 is SYGVNS. The CDR3 runs 11 residues. The DNA for the CDR3 is TGTGCCACCATGTCCGCCAGCGAGCAGTTCTTC. Translated, it gives CATMSASEQFF.

CDR3 nucleotides: TGTGCCAGCAGCTCTGGGGCCAACGTCCTGACTTTC. Residues: CASSSGANVLTF. The rearrangement links TRBV7-3 to TRBJ2-6; the D is unclear. Trimming removed 4 bases from V and 2 bases from J, with 0 bases in between. Germline V CDR1 and CDR2: SGHTA, FQGTGA. The CDR3 sequence is 12 residues long. The full variable domain, in which reference TRBV7-3 and TRBJ2-6 provide the parts outside the CDR3, is GAGVSQTPSNKVTEKGKYVELRCDPISGHTALYWYRQSLGQGPEFLIYFQGTGAADDSGLPNDRFFAVRPEGSVSTLKIQRTERGDSAVYLCASSSGANVLTFGAGSRLTVL.